This record covers a single TCR beta chain. The sample comes from a study of T-cell memory formation after mild COVID-19. The CDR3 has 13 residues. The ends were cut back, 6 bases at V and 7 bases at J, with 15 bases in the middle. Germline lookup yields CDR1 LNHDA and CDR2 SQIVND (reference sequence). TCRdb independently ran MiXCR on the 5' RACE reads; one entry per CDR3 protein. Counted here are around 450,000 distinct CDR3 sequences, 20% occurring once; the ten biggest clones make up 7.5% to 9.5%. Sequencing was done on a sample of PBMCs or a T cell subset sorted from them (not recorded which). This TCR was recovered from an adult woman who had mild COVID-19 (a few samples of this study predate the infection). Cell type and time point are not known. V gene TRBV19 combines with J gene TRBJ1-1; unclear D gene. CDR3 sequence (DNA): TGTGCCAGTAGCCCAAACTCGGGGAGTGAAGCTTTCTTT. Translated, it gives CASSPNSGSEAFF.